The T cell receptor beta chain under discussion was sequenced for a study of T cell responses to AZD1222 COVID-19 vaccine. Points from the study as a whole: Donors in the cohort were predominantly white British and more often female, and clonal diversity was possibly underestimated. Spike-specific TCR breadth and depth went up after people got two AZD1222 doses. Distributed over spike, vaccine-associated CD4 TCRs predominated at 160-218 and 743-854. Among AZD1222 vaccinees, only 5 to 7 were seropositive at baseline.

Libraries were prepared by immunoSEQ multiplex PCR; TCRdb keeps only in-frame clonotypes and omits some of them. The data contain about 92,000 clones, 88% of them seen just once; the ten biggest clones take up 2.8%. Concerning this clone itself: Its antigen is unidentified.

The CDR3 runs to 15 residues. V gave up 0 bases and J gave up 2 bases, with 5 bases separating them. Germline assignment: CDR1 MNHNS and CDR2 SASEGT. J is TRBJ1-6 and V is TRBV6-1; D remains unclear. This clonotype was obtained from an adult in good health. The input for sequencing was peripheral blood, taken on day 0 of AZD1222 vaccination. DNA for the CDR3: TGTGCCAGCAGTGAAGCAGCGGCCTATAATTCACCCCTCCACTTT. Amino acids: CASSEAAAYNSPLHF.